This TCR beta chain was sequenced during a study of blood T cell repertoires in COVID-19. The germline gives CDR1 KGHSH, CDR2 LQKENI. The CDR3 is 16 residues long. With 2 bases clipped from V and 3 bases from J, the junction kept 4 bases outside the gene matches. Participants were placed into cohorts based on the clinical history they reported. Authors' methods: Reference gene primer amplification gave estimated nucleated cell counts. The repertoire was sequenced with immunoSEQ multiplex PCR; TCRdb's copy has only in-frame clones and lacks some. The DNA gave D and trimming, while V, J and clone size come from that table. This repertoire shows over 200,000 clones, approximately 90% found once; its top ten account for roughly 16%.

The clonotype originates from a man aged 18 to 35 who had recovered from COVID-19. The chain recombines TRBV18 with TRBJ2-3, with 11 bases that match TRBD1. The sequencing sample was made of PBMCs or T cells enriched from blood (not recorded which). Here the CDR3 reads CASSPAGQGATDTQYF. The DNA of the CDR3 is TGTGCCAGCTCACCAGCCGGACAGGGGGCTACAGATACGCAGTATTTT.